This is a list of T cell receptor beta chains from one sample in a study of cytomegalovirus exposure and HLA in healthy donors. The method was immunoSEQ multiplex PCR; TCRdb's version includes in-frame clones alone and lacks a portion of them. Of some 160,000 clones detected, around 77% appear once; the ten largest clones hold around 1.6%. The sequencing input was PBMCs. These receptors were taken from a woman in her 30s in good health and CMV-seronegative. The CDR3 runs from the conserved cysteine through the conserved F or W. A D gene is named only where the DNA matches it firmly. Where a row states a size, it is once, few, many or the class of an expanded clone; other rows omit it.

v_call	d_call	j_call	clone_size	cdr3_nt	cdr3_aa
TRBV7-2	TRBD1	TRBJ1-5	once	TGTGCCAGCGGGACAGACGCCGATCAGCCCCAGCATTTT	CASGTDADQPQHF
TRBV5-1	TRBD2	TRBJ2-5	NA	TGCGCCAGCAGCTTTGGCGGGGGGATAGAGACCCAGTACTTC	CASSFGGGIETQYF
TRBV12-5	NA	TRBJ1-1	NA	TGTGCTAGTGGTTTGGAGCTTACAGGGCACACTGAAGCTTTCTTT	CASGLELTGHTEAFF
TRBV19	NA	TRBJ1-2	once	TGTGCCAGTAGTATTCGAGACAGTGTCAGCGGCTACACCTTC	CASSIRDSVSGYTF
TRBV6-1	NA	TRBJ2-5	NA	TGTGCCAGCAGTGAAGGTCCTACCCAGTACTTC	CASSEGPTQYF
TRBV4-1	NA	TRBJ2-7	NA	TGCGCCAGCAGCCAACGAATTGGAGGGGGCCTCATGTCCTACGAGCAGTACTTC	CASSQRIGGGLMSYEQYF
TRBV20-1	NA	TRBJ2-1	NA	TGCAGTGCTCGTGACTCCCCTGAGCAGTTCTTC	CSARDSPEQFF
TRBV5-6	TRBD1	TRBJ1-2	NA	TGTGCCAGCAGCGCTGGGACAGACATCTATGGCTACACCTTC	CASSAGTDIYGYTF
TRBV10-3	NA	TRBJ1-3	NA	TGTGCCATCAGTGAGGACAGAATAGGAAACACCATATATTTT	CAISEDRIGNTIYF
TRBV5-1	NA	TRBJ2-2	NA	TGCGCCAGCAGGCTGGGCCGGGGTTGGGCCGGGGAGCTGTTTTTT	CASRLGRGWAGELFF
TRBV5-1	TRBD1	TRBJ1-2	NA	TGCGCCAGCAGCTTGATTCCGGGACAGGGGTATGGCTACACCTTC	CASSLIPGQGYGYTF
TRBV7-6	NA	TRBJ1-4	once	TGTGCCAGCAGACCTGGCCGGGGAGAGGGTGAAAAACTGTTTTTT	CASRPGRGEGEKLFF
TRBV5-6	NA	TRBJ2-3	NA	TGTGCCAGCAGCTCCGGAGTGCCGCCCAGACCAGATACGCAGTATTTT	CASSSGVPPRPDTQYF
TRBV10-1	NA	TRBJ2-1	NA	TGCGCCAGCAGTGTGAGTAATGAGCAGTTCTTC	CASSVSNEQFF
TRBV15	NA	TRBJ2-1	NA	TGTGCCACCAGCAGAGATCGGGGGACTTTGGAGCAGTTCTTC	CATSRDRGTLEQFF
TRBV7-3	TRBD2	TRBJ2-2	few	TGTGCCAGCAGCTTGGGACTAGCGGGGACCGGGGAGCTGTTTTTT	CASSLGLAGTGELFF
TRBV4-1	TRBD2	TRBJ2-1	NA	TGCGCCAGCAGCAGCGCCGGGCGGGGGGCGGGAGCGAATGAGCAGTTCTTC	CASSSAGRGAGANEQFF
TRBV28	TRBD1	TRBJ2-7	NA	TGTGCCAGCAGTTCATACACCGGGACAGCCTCCTACGAGCAGTACTTC	CASSSYTGTASYEQYF
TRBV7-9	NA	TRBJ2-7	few	TGTTCCAGCAGCTTAGGGCGGGCTGACTACGAGCAGTACTTC	CSSSLGRADYEQYF
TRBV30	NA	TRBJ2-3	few	TGTGCCTGGAGTGTTAGCAGGGCCACAGATACGCAGTATTTT	CAWSVSRATDTQYF
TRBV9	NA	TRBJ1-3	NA	TGTGCCAGCAGCTTGCCTCAGGGGACGGATGGAAACACCATATATTTT	CASSLPQGTDGNTIYF
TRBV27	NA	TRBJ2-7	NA	TGTGCCAGCAGCCACGACGGGGAGCTCTACGAGCAGTACTTC	CASSHDGELYEQYF
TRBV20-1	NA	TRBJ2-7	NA	TGCAGTCACGCCAGAGGCTACGAGCAGTACTTC	CSHARGYEQYF
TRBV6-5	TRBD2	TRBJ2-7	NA	TGTGCCAGCAGTTACTCCGGGACTAGCGGGACCTACGAGCAGTACTTC	CASSYSGTSGTYEQYF
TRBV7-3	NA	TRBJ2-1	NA	TGTGCCAGCAGCTTAACTCTAGCAGGTGTCAATGAGCAGTTCTTC	CASSLTLAGVNEQFF
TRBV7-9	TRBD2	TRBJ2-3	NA	TGTGCCAGCAACGGACTAGCAACCTCCACAGATACGCAGTATTTT	CASNGLATSTDTQYF
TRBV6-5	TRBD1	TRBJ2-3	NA	TGTGCCAGCAGTTGGACAGGGAGCACAGATACGCAGTATTTT	CASSWTGSTDTQYF
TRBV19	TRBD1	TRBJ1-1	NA	TGTGCCAGTAGTCGACAGGGAGTAGGGAACACTGAAGCTTTCTTT	CASSRQGVGNTEAFF
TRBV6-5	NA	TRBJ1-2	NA	TGTGCCAGCAGACCGGGACATGCCAACTATGGCTACACCTTC	CASRPGHANYGYTF
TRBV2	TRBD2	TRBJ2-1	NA	TGTGCCAGCAATGGTAGAGGCGCGGGAGGCCCCATAGAGCAGTTCTTC	CASNGRGAGGPIEQFF
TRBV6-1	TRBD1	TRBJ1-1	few	TGTGCCAGCACCAAGGGACAGGGAAATACTGAAGCTTTCTTT	CASTKGQGNTEAFF
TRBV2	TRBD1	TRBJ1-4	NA	TGTGCCAGCAGTGTAAGGACAGGGGGGTTCCAGGAACTGTTTTTT	CASSVRTGGFQELFF
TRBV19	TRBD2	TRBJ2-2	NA	TGTGCCAGTAGTATAACCCTCACTAGCGGGGGAACCGGGGAGCTGTTTTTT	CASSITLTSGGTGELFF
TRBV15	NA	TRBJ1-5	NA	TGTGCCACTCCCGGGGGGTTAAGCAATCAGCCCCAGCATTTT	CATPGGLSNQPQHF
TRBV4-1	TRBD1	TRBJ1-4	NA	TGCGCCAGCAGCCAAGACAGGGGGTCTTTTGAAAAACTGTTTTTT	CASSQDRGSFEKLFF
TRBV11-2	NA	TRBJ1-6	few	TGTGCCAGCAGCTCCGCCAGCTCCTATAATTCACCCCTCCACTTT	CASSSASSYNSPLHF
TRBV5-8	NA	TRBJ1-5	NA	TGTGCCAGCAGCCCGGGACACCGGGTTAGTCAGCCCCAGCATTTT	CASSPGHRVSQPQHF
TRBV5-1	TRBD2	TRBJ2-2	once	TGCGCCAGCAGCTTCCTTGGGCGGGAGCCGAACACCGGGGAGCTGTTTTTT	CASSFLGREPNTGELFF
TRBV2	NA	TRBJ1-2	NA	TGTGCCAGCAGTGAAGGTCGGTATGGCTACACCTTC	CASSEGRYGYTF
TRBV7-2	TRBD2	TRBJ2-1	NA	TGTGCCAGCAGCTCCAGAAAGCGGGAGAGATGGTACAATGAGCAGTTCTTC	CASSSRKRERWYNEQFF
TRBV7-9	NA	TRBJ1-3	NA	TGTGCCAGCAGCCCCTCAAACGACTTGAGGAACACCATATATTTT	CASSPSNDLRNTIYF
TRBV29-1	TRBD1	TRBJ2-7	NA	TGCAGCGTCCCGGGACAGGGGACCTACGAGCAGTACTTC	CSVPGQGTYEQYF
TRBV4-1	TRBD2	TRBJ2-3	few	TGCGCCAGCAGCCGAGTCTTTAGCGGGACGAGCACAGATACGCAGTATTTT	CASSRVFSGTSTDTQYF
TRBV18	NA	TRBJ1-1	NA	TGTGCCAGCTCACCGGGGGGATATCAAGAAGCTTTCTTT	CASSPGGYQEAFF
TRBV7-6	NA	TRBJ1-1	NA	TGTGCCAGCAGCTCCGGCACTGAAGCTTTCTTT	CASSSGTEAFF
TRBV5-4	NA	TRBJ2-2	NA	TGTGCCAGCAGCGCTTCGGGACTCACTGCAACCGGGGAGCTGTTTTTT	CASSASGLTATGELFF
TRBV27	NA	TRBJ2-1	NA	TGTGCCAGCAGTTTCAAGCTAGAGACGGGGAATGAGCAGTTCTTC	CASSFKLETGNEQFF
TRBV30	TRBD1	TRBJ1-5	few	TGTGCCTGGAGTACCGGACAGGGGGCATTCCAGCCCCAGCATTTT	CAWSTGQGAFQPQHF